The entry below gives a single TCR beta chain sequence along with its context. The data belong to a study of blood T cell repertoires in COVID-19. About the research overall: COVID-19 samples collected from the United States, Italy and Spain covered acute and convalescent phases. Sample material is recorded as cDNA or gDNA derived from T cells, B-cell-depleted T cells, or PBMCs.

The CDR3 covers 10 residues. Trimming took 6 bases from V and 2 from J, leaving 4 bases between them. Per the germline V gene, CDR1 is SQVTM and CDR2 is ANQGSEA. Here immunoSEQ multiplex PCR was the method, and the copy in TCRdb shows in-frame clones only, minus some. The sample shows 120,000 or so clones, around 90% of them seen only once. The clonotype comes from a human donor in a cohort sampled during active COVID-19. This chain uses TRBV29-1 with TRBJ2-5; D is uncertain. The sample comprised peripheral blood. This CDR3 reads CSVTQETQYF. The CDR3 DNA is TGCAGCGTAACACAAGAGACCCAGTACTTC.